The next 2 T cell receptor beta chains were all read from a single sample in a study of blood T cell repertoires in COVID-19. Profiled with immunoSEQ multiplex PCR; TCRdb holds only in-frame clones, not every one. Of around 170,000 clones listed, about 90% are singletons. Sequences were obtained from peripheral blood. The receptors shown here come from a woman between 65 and 79 years old with acute or convalescent COVID-19.

CDR3 residues: CASSGGTGGAGNQPQHF. The CDR3, as DNA: TGTGCCAGCAGTGGCGGGACAGGGGGAGCGGGCAATCAGCCCCAGCATTTT. The V call is TRBV6-1, the J call TRBJ1-5; 11 bases line up with TRBD1. This CDR3 is built from 17 residues. From germline, CDR1 is MNHNS and CDR2 SASEGT. J lost 2 bases, V lost 4 bases, and 7 bases had no gene match.

CDR3 in DNA: TGTGCCAGCAGCTTACGGCCAGGCCAAGAGACCCAGTACTTC. Translation gives CASSLRPGQETQYF. The gene calls are TRBV7-2 and TRBJ2-5; D ambiguous. V was trimmed by 2 bases and J by 1 base, leaving 8 bases between them. Germline values: CDR1 SGHTA, CDR2 FQGNSA. This CDR3 is built from 14 residues.